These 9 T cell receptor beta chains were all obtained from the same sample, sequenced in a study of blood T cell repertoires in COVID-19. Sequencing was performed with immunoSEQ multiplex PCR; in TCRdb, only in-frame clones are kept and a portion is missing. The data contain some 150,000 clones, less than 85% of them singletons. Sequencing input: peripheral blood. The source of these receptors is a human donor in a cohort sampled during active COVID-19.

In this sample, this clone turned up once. The CDR3 loop is CASSVGSGQGGVYTF. In DNA form, the CDR3 reads TGTGCCAGCAGCGTAGGGTCAGGGCAGGGAGGGGTCTACACCTTC. This chain links TRBV9 with TRBJ1-2; a possible D gene is TRBD1 (5 bases). CDR1 and CDR2 from the germline V gene are SGDLS and YYNGEE. The V and J ends lost 0 bases and 10 bases respectively, with 19 bases between them. CDR3 length equals 15 residues.

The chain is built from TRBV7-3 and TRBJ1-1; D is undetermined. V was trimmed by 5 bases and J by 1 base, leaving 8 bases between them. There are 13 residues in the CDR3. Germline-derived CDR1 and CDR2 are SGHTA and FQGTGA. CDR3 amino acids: CASSLEGNTEAFF. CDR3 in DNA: TGTGCCAGCAGCCTAGAGGGGAACACTGAAGCTTTCTTT.

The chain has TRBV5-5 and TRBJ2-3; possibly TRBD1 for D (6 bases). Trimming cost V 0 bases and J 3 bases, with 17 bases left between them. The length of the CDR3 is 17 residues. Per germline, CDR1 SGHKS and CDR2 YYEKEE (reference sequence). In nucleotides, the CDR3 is TGTGCCAGCAGCTTGGGAGGTGGACAGCAGCGGACAGATACGCAGTATTTT. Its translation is CASSLGGGQQRTDTQYF.

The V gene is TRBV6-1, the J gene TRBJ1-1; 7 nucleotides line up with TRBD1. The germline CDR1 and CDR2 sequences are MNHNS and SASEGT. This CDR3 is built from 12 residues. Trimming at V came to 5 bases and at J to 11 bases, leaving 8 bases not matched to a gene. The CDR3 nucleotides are TGTGCCAGCAGTCCCCGACAGGGAAGGGCTTTCTTT. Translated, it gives CASSPRQGRAFF.

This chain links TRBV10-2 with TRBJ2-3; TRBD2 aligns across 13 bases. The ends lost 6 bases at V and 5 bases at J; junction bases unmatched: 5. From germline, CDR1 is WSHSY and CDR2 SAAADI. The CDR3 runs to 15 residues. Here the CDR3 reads CASRLAGGEGDTQYF. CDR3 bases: TGCGCCAGCAGACTAGCGGGGGGGGAGGGAGATACGCAGTATTTT.

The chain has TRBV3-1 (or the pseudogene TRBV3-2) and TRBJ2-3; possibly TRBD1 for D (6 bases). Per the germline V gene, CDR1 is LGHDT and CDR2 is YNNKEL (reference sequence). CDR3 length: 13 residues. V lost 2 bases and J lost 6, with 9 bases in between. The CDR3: CASSQLRGDTQYF. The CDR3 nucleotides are TGTGCCAGCAGCCAATTAAGGGGGGATACGCAGTATTTT.

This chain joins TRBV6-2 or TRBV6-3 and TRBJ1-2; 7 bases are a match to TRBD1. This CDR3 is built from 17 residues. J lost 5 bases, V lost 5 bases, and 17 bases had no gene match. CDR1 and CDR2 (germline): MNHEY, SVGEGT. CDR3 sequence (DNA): TGTGCCAGCAGTAAAAGGGACAGCCCCACCGCACGGTATGGCTACACCTTC. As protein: CASSKRDSPTARYGYTF.

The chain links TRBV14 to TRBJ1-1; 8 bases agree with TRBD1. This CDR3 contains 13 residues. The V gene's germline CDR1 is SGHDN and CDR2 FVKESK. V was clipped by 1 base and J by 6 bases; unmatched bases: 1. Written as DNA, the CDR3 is TGTGCCAGCAGCCAAGTACAGGGGGCTGAAGCTTTCTTT. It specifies CASSQVQGAEAFF.

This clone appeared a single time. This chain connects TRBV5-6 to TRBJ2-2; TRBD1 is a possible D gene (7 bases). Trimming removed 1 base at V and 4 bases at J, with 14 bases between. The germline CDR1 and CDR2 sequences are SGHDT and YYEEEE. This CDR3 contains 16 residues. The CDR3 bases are TGTGCCAGCAGCTTGTTCAGGGGGGATGGCACCGGGGAGCTGTTTTTT. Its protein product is CASSLFRGDGTGELFF.